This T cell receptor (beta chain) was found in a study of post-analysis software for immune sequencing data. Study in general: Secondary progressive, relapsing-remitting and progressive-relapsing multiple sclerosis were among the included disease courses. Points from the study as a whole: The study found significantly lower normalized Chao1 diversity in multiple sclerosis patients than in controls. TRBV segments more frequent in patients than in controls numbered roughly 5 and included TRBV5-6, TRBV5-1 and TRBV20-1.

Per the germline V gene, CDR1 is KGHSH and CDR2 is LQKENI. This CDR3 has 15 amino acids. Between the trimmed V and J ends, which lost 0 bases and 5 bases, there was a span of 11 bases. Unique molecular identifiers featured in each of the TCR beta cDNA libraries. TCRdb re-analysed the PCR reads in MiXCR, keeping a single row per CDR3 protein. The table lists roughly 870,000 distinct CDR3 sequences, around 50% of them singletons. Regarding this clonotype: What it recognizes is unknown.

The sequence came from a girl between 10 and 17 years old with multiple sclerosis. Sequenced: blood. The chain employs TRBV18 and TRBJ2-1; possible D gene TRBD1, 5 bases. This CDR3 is CASSPPIRVNNEQFF. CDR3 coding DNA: TGTGCCAGCTCACCACCCATCAGGGTCAACAATGAGCAGTTCTTC.